This entry lists 18 T cell receptor beta chains sequenced from one sample in a study of beta chain features in type 1 diabetes. General study results and limits: Shorter TCRB CDR3s, moderately but significantly so, marked every one of the four CD4+ subsets in Type 1 diabetes patients.

Every bit of the isolated RNA underwent reverse transcription, so sequencing read expressed TCRB transcripts. This table comes from immunoSEQ multiplex PCR, and its TCRdb copy is limited to in-frame clones, with some not included. The sample carries roughly 150,000 clones, approximately 7.9% recorded once. The antigens these receptors bind are not known. Sequencing used central memory CD4+ T cells from blood. All receptors come from a man in his late teens or twenties with type 1 diabetes.

V usage is TRBV9 and J usage is TRBJ2-6; D is uncertain. Germline V CDR1 and CDR2: SGDLS, YYNGEE. V was trimmed by 2 bases and J by 0 bases, leaving 3 bases between them. The CDR3 contains 14 residues. The CDR3 bases are TGTGCCAGCAGCGTCTACTCTGGGGCCAACGTCCTGACTTTC. It codes for CASSVYSGANVLTF.

This clone was picked up many times. The chain recombines TRBV29-1 with TRBJ2-3; no clear D. Looked up from germline, CDR1 is SQVTM and CDR2 is ANQGSEA. There are 12 residues in the CDR3. Trimming took 3 bases from V and 6 from J, leaving 10 bases between them. The CDR3 DNA is TGCAGCGTTGACAACGCGTGGGATACGCAGTATTTT. It specifies CSVDNAWDTQYF.

The chain is built from TRBV9 and TRBJ2-5, with D possibly matching TRBD1 (6 bases). Germline V CDR1 and CDR2: SGDLS, YYNGEE. The CDR3 is made up of 15 amino acids. With 2 bases removed from V and 1 base from J, the gap between germline ends came to 12 bases. The CDR3 sequence is CASSVLDRPQETQYF. DNA for the CDR3: TGTGCCAGCAGCGTCCTGGACAGACCCCAAGAGACCCAGTACTTC. The variable domain in full, with the rest retrieved from reference TRBV9 and TRBJ2-5, is DSGVTQTPKHLITATGQRVTLRCSPRSGDLSVYWYQQSLDQGLQFLIQYYNGEERAKGNILERFSAQQFPDLHSELNLSSLELGDSALYFCASSVLDRPQETQYFGPGTRLLVL.

This clone was seen a few times. This chain joins TRBV15 and TRBJ1-4, with D perhaps matching TRBD1 (5 bases). V dropped 6 bases and J dropped 4 bases, with 21 bases sitting between them. CDR1 and CDR2 (germline): LNHNV, YYDKDF (reference sequence). The CDR3 length is 17 residues. CDR3: CATSRDRGGAFNEKLFF. In nucleotides, the CDR3 is TGTGCCACCAGTCGAGACAGAGGAGGGGCGTTTAATGAAAAACTGTTTTTT.

This clone appeared a few times. The chain combines TRBV27 with TRBJ2-5; maybe TRBD2 (7 bases). The CDR3 has 14 amino acids. CDR1 MNHEY and CDR2 SMNVEV come from the germline V gene (reference sequence). Trimming stripped 8 bases from V and 1 base from J, with 14 bases between. The CDR3 protein is CASWGLAAQETQYF. Here the CDR3 DNA reads TGTGCCAGCTGGGGGCTAGCGGCCCAAGAGACCCAGTACTTC.

This clone was picked up many times. This chain connects TRBV11-2 to TRBJ2-3; a weak D match, TRBD1 (5 bases). The CDR3 loop spans 12 amino acids. The germline V gene encodes CDR1 SGHAT and CDR2 FQNNGV. Trimming stripped 5 bases from V and 8 bases from J, with 11 bases between. The CDR3 loop reads CASSAQGFTQYF. DNA for the CDR3: TGTGCCAGCAGCGCCCAGGGTTTTACGCAGTATTTT.

The chain is built from TRBV30 and TRBJ1-3, with D possibly matching TRBD1 (6 bases). This CDR3 has 12 amino acids. The V gene's germline CDR1 is GTSNPN and CDR2 SVGIG (reference sequence). V was cut by 5 bases and J by 3 bases, with 8 bases left in between. CDR3 loop: CAWGQIGNTIYF. CDR3 nucleotide sequence: TGTGCCTGGGGACAGATTGGAAACACCATATATTTT.

The chain recombines TRBV19 with TRBJ2-3; the match to TRBD1 covers 8 bases. This CDR3 spans 16 amino acids. The ends lost 3 bases at V and 3 bases at J; junction bases unmatched: 8. Germline-derived CDR1 and CDR2 are LNHDA and SQIVND (reference sequence). This CDR3 reads CASSIRRQGRTDTQYF. DNA for the CDR3: TGTGCCAGTAGTATCCGCCGACAGGGGCGGACAGATACGCAGTATTTT.

The rearrangement links TRBV5-4 to TRBJ2-5; 7 bases map to TRBD2. The CDR3 consists of 15 residues. The V segment lost 3 bases and the J segment 5 bases; nucleotides outside the gene matches: 10. Looked up from germline, CDR1 is SGHNT and CDR2 is YYREEE (reference sequence). The CDR3 DNA is TGTGCCAGCAGCTCGGGAGGCTCGGGTAGGGAGACCCAGTACTTC. This translates into CASSSGGSGRETQYF.

This clone was seen a handful of times. V usage is TRBV10-3 and J usage is TRBJ2-3; TRBD2 aligns across 15 bases. This CDR3 is built from 19 residues. Germline assignment: CDR1 ENHRY and CDR2 SYGVKD. V lost 6 bases to trimming and J lost 0 bases; unmatched junction nucleotides: 10. The CDR3 bases are TGTGCCATCAGGGGTGCCGGGACTAGCGGGGGGCCCAGCACAGATACGCAGTATTTT. This codes for CAIRGAGTSGGPSTDTQYF.

The CDR3 coding sequence is TGTGCCAGCAGTTTAAGAGGCCATCGGGAGACCCAGTACTTC. Amino acids: CASSLRGHRETQYF. J is TRBJ2-5 and V is TRBV27, with D unclear. V gave up 2 bases and J gave up 5 bases, with 12 bases separating them. CDR3 length equals 14 residues. Germline V gene data show CDR1 as MNHEY and CDR2 as SMNVEV (reference sequence).

The gene calls are TRBV11-2 and TRBJ1-4; weak D call: TRBD1 (5 bases). Germline V gives CDR1 SGHAT, CDR2 FQNNGV. Trimming pared 3 bases from V and 8 bases from J, leaving 16 bases between. The CDR3 length is 15 residues. The CDR3: CASSFSDRAREKLFF. The CDR3 coding sequence is TGTGCCAGCAGCTTTTCAGACAGAGCTCGCGAAAAACTGTTTTTT.

The rearrangement uses TRBV19 and TRBJ2-1; D call uncertain. The CDR3 totals 14 residues. Germline V gene sequence: CDR1 LNHDA, CDR2 SQIVND (reference sequence). Trimming cost V 8 bases and J 0 bases, with 11 bases left between them. The chain's CDR3 is CASRSDDSYNEQFF. CDR3 in DNA: TGTGCCAGTCGGAGCGATGACTCCTACAATGAGCAGTTCTTC.

This clone was found a few times. The chain couples TRBV6-5 to TRBJ2-7; 11 nucleotides line up with TRBD2. CDR1 is MNHEY, CDR2 SVGAGI, per germline. This CDR3 spans 15 amino acids. The J segment lost 9 bases and the V segment lost 6 bases, leaving 13 bases of the junction unmatched. The CDR3 DNA reads as TGTGCCAGCAGGGACCTGGGACTAGCGGTTCAAACGCAGTACTTC. Residues: CASRDLGLAVQTQYF.

This clone was counted a few times. This chain uses TRBV23-1 with TRBJ1-2, with 8 bases matching TRBD1. TRBV23-1 is flagged as an ORF with uncertain function. CDR3 size: 13 residues. Unmatched junction bases numbered 4, after V lost 4 bases and J lost 6 bases. CDR3 region: CASSPGGRDGYTF. The CDR3 DNA reads TGCGCCAGCAGTCCAGGGGGCCGCGATGGCTACACCTTC.

The rearrangement joins TRBV9 to TRBJ2-1; TRBD2 agrees at 11 bases. The CDR3 is 17 residues long. CDR1 and CDR2 from the germline V gene are SGDLS and YYNGEE. After removal of 0 bases from V and 7 bases from J, the junction contained 9 bases not matched to a gene. This CDR3 is CASSVVDLAGGINEQFF. The CDR3 region has the DNA TGTGCCAGCAGCGTAGTGGACCTAGCGGGGGGAATAAATGAGCAGTTCTTC.

This clone was found a few times. V gene TRBV5-4 combines with J gene TRBJ2-2, with a tentative D call TRBD2 (6 bases). Trimming left V 4 bases short and J 12 bases short, with 16 bases between. Germline CDR1 reads SGHNT; CDR2 reads YYREEE (reference sequence). This CDR3 contains 13 residues. The CDR3 here is CASSPAQEGQLFF. CDR3 bases: TGTGCCAGCAGCCCGGCCCAGGAGGGCCAGCTGTTTTTT. The whole variable domain, filled in from reference TRBV5-4 and TRBJ2-2, reads ETGVTQSPTHLIKTRGQQVTLRCSSQSGHNTVSWYQQALGQGPQFIFQYYREEENGRGNFPPRFSGLQFPNYSSELNVNALELDDSALYLCASSPAQEGQLFFGEGSRLTVL.

This chain connects TRBV19 to TRBJ2-3; 8 positions agree with TRBD2. Germline loops: CDR1 LNHDA, CDR2 SQIVND (reference sequence). The ends lost 4 bases at V and 4 bases at J; junction bases unmatched: 4. The CDR3 length is 14 residues. The DNA of the CDR3 is TGTGCCAGTAGTACAGCGGGAGTATCAGATACGCAGTATTTT. Translation gives CASSTAGVSDTQYF. The full variable domain, with the rest looked up from reference TRBV19 and TRBJ2-3, is DGGITQSPKYLFRKEGQNVTLSCEQNLNHDAMYWYRQDPGQGLRLIYYSQIVNDFQKGDIAEGYSVSREKKESFPLTVTSAQKNPTAFYLCASSTAGVSDTQYFGPGTRLTVL.